The 10 T cell receptor beta chains below all came from one sample that was sequenced in a study of blood T cells in healthy people across ages. Together with a sample-barcoded 5' primer, a J-beta primer mix was included in a second PCR lasting about 6 to 11 cycles. TCRdb re-derived calls from the 5' RACE reads in MiXCR, one entry per CDR3 protein. The sample lists around 1.1 million distinct CDR3 sequences; more than 30% were seen once. The sample was blood. The receptors were gathered from a man between 18 and 35 years old in good health.

This chain joins TRBV2 and TRBJ1-4, with 7 bases lining up with TRBD1. V lost 6 bases and J lost 0; bases outside the gene matches: 4. Germline CDR1 and CDR2: SNHLY and FYNNEI. This CDR3 spans 15 amino acids. This chain's CDR3 is CASSQGVPTNEKLFF. CDR3 nucleotides: TGTGCCAGCAGCCAGGGGGTTCCAACTAATGAAAAACTGTTTTTT. The full variable domain, with the rest looked up from reference TRBV2 and TRBJ1-4, is EPEVTQTPSHQVTQMGQEVILRCVPISNHLYFYWYRQILGQKVEFLVSFYNNEISEKSEIFDDQFSVERPDGSNFTLKIRSTKLEDSAMYFCASSQGVPTNEKLFFGSGTQLSVL.

This clonotype was observed a handful of times. V gene TRBV10-3 combines with J gene TRBJ1-2; TRBD1 is a possible D gene (6 bases). CDR1 is ENHRY and CDR2 is SYGVKD in the germline V gene. The CDR3 is made up of 11 amino acids. With 10 bases removed from V and 8 bases from J, the gap between germline ends came to 14 bases. The CDR3 sequence is CATLGQTGYTF. The CDR3 coding sequence is TGTGCCACCCTAGGACAGACGGGCTACACCTTC.

This clonotype showed up just a few times. The V and J genes are TRBV4-2 and TRBJ2-3; TRBD1 might be the D (5 bases). Germline V gene sequence: CDR1 LGHNA, CDR2 YNFKEQ. The V end lost 0 bases, the J end lost 4 bases, and 14 bases lay between the germline ends. This CDR3 has 16 amino acids. CDR3 in DNA: TGTGCCAGCAGCCAAGATGACCAGGGCGGCGCAGATACGCAGTATTTT. Protein sequence: CASSQDDQGGADTQYF.

The count of this clonotype is one. The CDR3 DNA is TGTGCCAGCAGTGAAGCTGGGGCGGGGATGGGCTCCTACAATGAGCAGTACTTC. The encoded protein is CASSEAGAGMGSYNEQYF. This chain joins TRBV6-1 and TRBJ2-7, with TRBD2 as a possible D gene (6 bases). The CDR3 runs to 18 residues. Trimming pared 0 bases from V and 7 bases from J, leaving 25 bases between. The germline gives CDR1 MNHNS, CDR2 SASEGT.

The genes are TRBV12-3 or TRBV12-4 and TRBJ1-2; no firm D call. This CDR3 spans 12 amino acids. V was cut by 6 bases and J by 5 bases, with 10 bases left in between. The CDR3 is CASRARDYGYTF. In DNA, the CDR3 is TGTGCCAGCAGAGCCCGGGATTATGGCTACACCTTC.

This clonotype was counted at least ten times. CDR3 sequence reads: CASSADRYNEQFF. CDR3 coding DNA: TGTGCCAGCAGCGCCGACAGGTACAATGAGCAGTTCTTC. V usage is TRBV12-3 or TRBV12-4 and J usage is TRBJ2-1; D is perhaps TRBD1 (6 bases). The CDR3 length is 13 residues. The V gene lost 6 bases and the J gene lost 4 bases, with 10 bases spanning the gap.

V and J are TRBV7-6 and TRBJ2-1, with a possible D match to TRBD1 (6 bases). The CDR3 has 13 residues. V gave up 2 bases and J gave up 9 bases, with 11 bases separating them. Germline loops: CDR1 SGHVS, CDR2 FNYEAQ. DNA for the CDR3: TGTGCCAGCAGCTTATCACAGGGTATTGAGCAGTTCTTC. Amino acids: CASSLSQGIEQFF.

The gene calls are TRBV5-6 and TRBJ2-7, with D possibly TRBD2 on 6 matching bases. The CDR3 totals 16 residues. V lost 6 bases, J lost 2 bases, and 21 bases lay in between. Per germline, CDR1 SGHDT and CDR2 YYEEEE. CDR3 nucleotide sequence: TGTGCCAGCACCGAAGGGGACTTTTTAAGCACCTACGAGCAGTACTTC. Translating gives CASTEGDFLSTYEQYF.

This sequence joins TRBV15 and TRBJ1-1; no reliable D call. Trimming took 5 bases from V and 5 from J, leaving 18 bases between them. CDR1 is LNHNV and CDR2 is YYDKDF in the germline V gene (reference sequence). The CDR3 covers 15 residues. CDR3 loop: CATSVVSTGMTEAFF. For the CDR3, the DNA is TGTGCCACCAGCGTGGTTAGCACCGGCATGACTGAAGCTTTCTTT. Full variable domain (outside the CDR3, taken from reference TRBV15 and TRBJ1-1): DAMVIQNPRYQVTQFGKPVTLSCSQTLNHNVMYWYQQKSSQAPKLLFHYYDKDFNNEADTPDNFQSRRPNTSFCFLDIRSPGLGDTAMYLCATSVVSTGMTEAFFGQGTRLTVV.

In its sample, this clonotype was seen many times. The chain combines TRBV4-3 with TRBJ2-1, with D unclear. Looked up from germline, CDR1 is LGHNA and CDR2 is YSLEER. The CDR3 totals 14 residues. Trimming stripped 1 base from V and 11 bases from J, with 15 bases between. The CDR3 here is CASSQVIRGAKQFF. In DNA form, the CDR3 reads TGCGCCAGCAGCCAAGTGATTCGTGGAGCGAAGCAGTTCTTC.